The next 14 T cell receptor beta chains were all read from a single sample in a study of T cell repertoires in cytomegalovirus infection. For these receptors, no antigen is known. TCRdb re-called the reads with MiXCR, one entry per CDR3 protein. The sample shows roughly 120,000 distinct CDR3 sequences, more than 25% of them seen only once. Specimen: CD8+ T cells from cultured PBMCs, collected from culture after CMV antigen stimulation. All receptors derive from a human donor in good health (CMV status not recorded). Some clones in this sample may be carry-over from other donors' samples.

This clonotype has more than one count but fewer than ten. The V and J genes are TRBV5-5 and TRBJ1-1, with D possibly matching TRBD1 (5 bases). CDR3 length: 14 amino acids. CDR1 and CDR2 from the germline V gene are SGHKS and YYEKEE (reference sequence). The V gene lost 0 bases and the J gene lost 4 bases, with 10 bases spanning the gap. CDR3 sequence: CASSLDPGGTEAFF. The CDR3, as DNA: TGTGCCAGCAGCTTGGATCCCGGGGGCACTGAAGCTTTCTTT.

This clonotype was detected a few times. The chain employs TRBV7-9 and TRBJ1-2; D is unclear. Germline V gene lookup returns CDR1 SEHNR and CDR2 FQNEAQ (reference sequence). This CDR3 spans 12 amino acids. V shed 1 base and J shed 8 bases, with 8 bases lying between them. The DNA for the CDR3 is TGTGCCAGCAGCTTAGGGGCGGAGGGCTACACCTTC. Translating gives CASSLGAEGYTF. The entire variable domain, with the rest obtained from reference TRBV7-9 and TRBJ1-2, is as follows: DTGVSQNPRHKITKRGQNVTFRCDPISEHNRLYWYRQTLGQGPEFLTYFQNEAQLEKSRLLSDRFSAERPKGSFSTLEIQRTEQGDSAMYLCASSLGAEGYTFGSGTRLTVV.

V gene TRBV3-1 combines with J gene TRBJ1-2, with D possibly matching TRBD1 (5 bases). This CDR3 spans 13 amino acids. CDR1 and CDR2 from the germline V gene are LGHDT and YNNKEL (reference sequence). The V end was cut by 1 base, the J end by 6 bases, with 9 bases between. The CDR3 DNA is TGTGCCAGCAGCCAAGCGAGGGGCGATGGCTACACCTTC. As protein: CASSQARGDGYTF.

This clonotype was recorded only once. CDR3 coding DNA: TGTGCCAGCAGCCTCCCCCAGGACAGCCCATCTATCGAGCAGTACTTC. Translation gives CASSLPQDSPSIEQYF. The chain couples TRBV7-2 to TRBJ2-7, with a tentative D call TRBD1 (6 bases). This CDR3 contains 16 residues. The ends were cut back, 5 bases at V and 6 bases at J, with 23 bases in the middle. CDR1 SGHTA and CDR2 FQGNSA come from the germline V gene.

CDR3 loop: CASSGGADPNTGELFF. The CDR3 bases are TGTGCCAGTTCGGGGGGGGCAGATCCGAACACCGGGGAGCTGTTTTTT. V usage is TRBV12-3 or TRBV12-4 and J usage is TRBJ2-2; 8 nucleotides align to TRBD2. This CDR3 comprises 16 residues. V was pared by 9 bases and J by 0 bases, with 9 bases of the junction left unmatched.

In this sample, this clonotype turned up a few times. The V and J genes are TRBV2 and TRBJ1-1, with D possibly matching TRBD1 (5 bases). This CDR3 is 13 amino acids long. The germline CDR1 and CDR2 sequences are SNHLY and FYNNEI. Trimming took off 6 bases at V and 1 base at J, with 9 bases between the two ends. The CDR3 protein is CASSSQENTEAFF. The CDR3 DNA reads as TGTGCCAGCAGCTCACAGGAGAACACTGAAGCTTTCTTT.

Only a few counts were recorded for this clonotype. This rearrangement joins TRBV6-6 to TRBJ1-1; TRBD1 matches at 7 bases. This CDR3 has 16 residues. The J segment lost 5 bases and the V segment lost 4 bases, leaving 13 bases of the junction unmatched. In germline, CDR1 is MNHNY, CDR2 SVGAGI (reference sequence). The CDR3: CASSFDELTGRTEAFF. The CDR3, as DNA: TGTGCCAGCAGTTTCGACGAATTGACAGGGCGGACTGAAGCTTTCTTT.

V is TRBV7-9 and J is TRBJ1-1; D is undetermined. Germline CDR1 and CDR2: SEHNR and FQNEAQ (reference sequence). This CDR3 comprises 13 residues. The V end lost 6 bases, the J end lost 6 bases, and 14 bases lay between the germline ends. CDR3 bases: TGTGCCAGCAGAAAATCCGGGTGGGCTGAAGCTTTCTTT. This encodes CASRKSGWAEAFF.

This clonotype was detected only once. The rearrangement joins TRBV4-1 to TRBJ1-1; D perhaps matches TRBD1 (5 bases). V gave up 4 bases and J gave up 1 base, with 7 bases separating them. The CDR3 sequence is 13 residues long. CDR1 and CDR2 from the germline V gene are MGHRA and YSYEKL. CDR3 DNA: TGCGCCAGCAGCCCGGGGGAGAACACTGAAGCTTTCTTT. The encoded protein is CASSPGENTEAFF.

The chain is built from TRBV3-1 and TRBJ1-4; tentatively, D is TRBD1 (5 bases). The CDR3 length is 16 residues. Germline CDR1 is LGHDT and CDR2 is YNNKEL (reference sequence). Trimming cost V 2 bases and J 8 bases, with 18 bases left between them. As DNA, the CDR3 is TGTGCCAGCAGCCAACGTTGGGGGTCCCCCGGAGAAAAACTGTTTTTT. Protein: CASSQRWGSPGEKLFF.

This clonotype was seen a few times. The chain employs TRBV27 and TRBJ1-1; TRBD1 agrees at 8 bases. The germline V gene has CDR1 MNHEY and CDR2 SMNVEV (reference sequence). The ends lost 0 bases at V and 10 bases at J; junction bases unmatched: 10. The length of the CDR3 is 15 residues. In DNA, the CDR3 is TGTGCCAGCAGTTTATCGCTGACAGGGGACCTTGGAGCTTTCTTT. It is translated as CASSLSLTGDLGAFF.

This clonotype was recorded a few times. V and J are TRBV6-6 and TRBJ2-5; D ambiguous. Trimming shortened V by 0 bases and J by 7 bases, and 15 bases separated the two germline ends. Germline V gene data show CDR1 as MNHNY and CDR2 as SVGAGI (reference sequence). The CDR3 is 15 residues long. In DNA form, the CDR3 reads TGTGCCAGCAGTTACTCGAGAGTTCCACATGGGACCCAGTACTTC. Its protein is CASSYSRVPHGTQYF.

There are many counts of this clonotype. This chain uses TRBV7-9 with TRBJ1-6, with TRBD1 matching over 7 bases. After removal of 5 bases from V and 11 bases from J, the junction contained 15 bases not matched to a gene. The CDR3 has 16 amino acids. Germline CDR1 reads SEHNR; CDR2 reads FQNEAQ (reference sequence). CDR3: CASSPQDREGGTPLHF. In DNA, the CDR3 is TGTGCCAGCAGCCCTCAAGACAGGGAGGGAGGGACACCCCTCCACTTT.

The rearrangement uses TRBV6-2 or TRBV6-3 and TRBJ1-1; tentative D call: TRBD1 (5 bases). Trimming took 5 bases from V and 0 from J, leaving 19 bases between them. CDR1 is MNHEY and CDR2 is SVGEGT in the germline V gene. This CDR3 has 17 amino acids. The CDR3 sequence: CASSPPREVAMNTEAFF. In nucleotides, the CDR3 is TGTGCCAGCAGTCCCCCCAGGGAGGTGGCCATGAACACTGAAGCTTTCTTT.